The TCR beta chain described here comes from a study of blood T cell repertoires in COVID-19. About the study: The analysed material was cDNA or gDNA that came from T cells, B-cell-depleted T cells, or PBMCs.

This clone was picked up one time. Assay: immunoSEQ multiplex PCR; the TCRdb copy retains only in-frame clones and omits some. This repertoire shows tens of thousands of clones, nearly 80% found once; its top ten account for about an eighth. The sample comprised peripheral blood. This clonotype originated in a human donor in a cohort sampled during active COVID-19.

DNA of the CDR3: TGTGCTACGAGTCGGGCGGGGCTAAGCACAGATACGCAGTATTTT. This encodes CATSRAGLSTDTQYF. The J gene is TRBJ2-3, the V gene TRBV27; TRBD2 might be the D (6 bases). CDR1 and CDR2 (germline): MNHEY, SMNVEV (reference sequence). CDR3 length equals 15 residues.